The T cell receptor (beta chain) described here comes from a study of a mutant IDH1 vaccine in newly diagnosed glioma. Study-wide background: Commencement of vaccination occurred 4-6 weeks following radiotherapy alone, or concurrently with temozolomide cycles. It was radiotherapy, temozolomide, or both that patients received previously, with most receiving both. General study points: Pseudoprogression seemed unlinked to shifts in top peripheral T cell clonotypes.

The table lists this clone with a few counts. Its antigen remains unidentified. V was trimmed by 0 bases and J by 2 bases, leaving 3 bases between them. This CDR3 is built from 13 residues. CDR1 and CDR2 from the germline V gene are SGHRS and YFSETQ. Assay used: immunoSEQ multiplex PCR; TCRdb lists only in-frame clones, some missing. Here the sample spans fewer than 70,000 clones, around nine tenths being singletons. Indicated time point: week 11, during vaccination. A single vaccine dose contained 300 ug of mutant IDH1 20-mer peptide, and topical imiquimod was used with it. Sequencing used PBMCs, obtained from a glioma patient whose treatment included an IDH1 peptide vaccine. The TCR originated in a man aged 35-49 years with glioma. The rearrangement joins TRBV5-1 to TRBJ2-1; D is uncertain. The CDR3, as DNA: TGCGCCAGCAGCTTGGACACCTACAATGAGCAGTTCTTC. It is translated as CASSLDTYNEQFF.